Each of the 25 T cell receptor beta chains below was sequenced from the same sample in a study of cytomegalovirus exposure and HLA in healthy donors. A multiplex PCR was run with 60 Vbeta primers and 13 Jbeta primers. Using immunoSEQ multiplex PCR, the repertoire was profiled, and TCRdb retains in-frame clones only, with some absent. The sample shows about 160,000 clones, approximately 70% of them seen only once. The sample taken for sequencing was PBMCs. These receptors were obtained from a man in his forties or fifties in good health and CMV-seropositive.

The chain has TRBV7-8 and TRBJ2-5; 7 bases map to TRBD2. Germline CDR1 reads SGHVS; CDR2 reads FQNEAQ. V was clipped by 7 bases and J by 2 bases; unmatched bases: 19. The CDR3 totals 18 residues. The CDR3 spells CASTSSSAGELIQETQYF. As DNA, the CDR3 is TGTGCCAGCACATCCTCATCCGCGGGGGAGCTCATACAAGAGACCCAGTACTTC.

J is TRBJ2-1 and V is TRBV18; D is possibly TRBD2 (6 bases). This CDR3 has 15 amino acids. Germline V gene data show CDR1 as KGHSH and CDR2 as LQKENI. V was clipped by 6 bases and J by 4 bases, with 16 bases between them. The CDR3 DNA is TGTGCCAGCTCGGCGGGACCGCCGGCATACAATGAGCAGTTCTTC. This translates into CASSAGPPAYNEQFF.

This clone showed up just a few times. The same CDR3 also results from other DNA sequences found in this sample. The J gene is TRBJ1-5, the V gene TRBV6-1; D unresolved. The CDR3 runs to 11 residues. Germline-derived CDR1 and CDR2 are MNHNS and SASEGT. V shed 2 bases and J shed 6 bases, with 2 bases lying between them. This chain's CDR3 is CASSERQPQHF. In DNA form, the CDR3 reads TGTGCCAGCAGTGAACGTCAGCCCCAGCATTTT.

This clone was recorded once. The gene calls are TRBV2 and TRBJ1-2; 8 bases agree with TRBD1. This CDR3 has 14 residues. Germline V gene lookup returns CDR1 SNHLY and CDR2 FYNNEI. V trimming: 2 bases; J trimming: 7 bases; junction bases outside the gene matches: 6. The CDR3, as DNA: TGTGCCAGCAGTGAAAGCAGGACAGGGTCTGGCTACACCTTC. The encoded protein is CASSESRTGSGYTF.

The genes are TRBV6-1 and TRBJ1-2, with 10 bases that match TRBD1. CDR1 is MNHNS, CDR2 SASEGT, per germline. The CDR3 runs to 14 residues. J was trimmed by 6 bases and V by 2 bases; bases with no gene match: 3. The CDR3 nucleotides read TGTGCCAGCAGTGAAAGACAGGGGGCGGATGGCTACACCTTC. This codes for CASSERQGADGYTF.

A note on this clone: This CDR3 is also generated by other DNA sequences in the sample. V usage is TRBV5-4 and J usage is TRBJ2-7; a weak D match, TRBD1 (6 bases). The germline CDR1 and CDR2 sequences are SGHNT and YYREEE (reference sequence). The CDR3 loop spans 13 amino acids. V was cut by 3 bases and J by 0 bases, with 7 bases left in between. CDR3 DNA: TGTGCCAGCAGCTCGACAGGCTCCTACGAGCAGTACTTC. Its translation: CASSSTGSYEQYF.

A few counts support this clone. The chain combines TRBV5-1 with TRBJ2-7; 11 nucleotides line up with TRBD2. J gave up 0 bases and V 4 bases, and 9 bases lay outside the gene matches. The germline gives CDR1 SGHRS, CDR2 YFSETQ. The CDR3 is 17 residues long. DNA of the CDR3: TGCGCCAGCAGCGAAACCATAGCGGGGGGGGTCTCCTACGAGCAGTACTTC. This translates into CASSETIAGGVSYEQYF.

V is TRBV7-8 and J is TRBJ1-3, with TRBD1 identical over 8 bases. V lost 1 base and J lost 2; bases outside the gene matches: 4. The CDR3 spans 16 residues. Germline V gives CDR1 SGHVS, CDR2 FQNEAQ. The CDR3 nucleotides read TGTGCCAGCAGCTTAGGGGGCAGGGGGCCTGGAAACACCATATATTTT. Protein sequence: CASSLGGRGPGNTIYF. Based on the CDR3 plus reference TRBV7-8 and TRBJ1-3, the full variable domain is GAGVSQSPRYKVAKRGQDVALRCDPISGHVSLFWYQQALGQGPEFLTYFQNEAQLDKSGLPSDRFFAERPEGSVSTLKIQRTQQEDSAVYLCASSLGGRGPGNTIYFGEGSWLTVV.

The chain recombines TRBV27 with TRBJ1-1; D is perhaps TRBD1 (5 bases). The CDR3 length is 17 residues. Germline V CDR1 and CDR2: MNHEY, SMNVEV (reference sequence). Between the trimmed V and J ends, which lost 0 bases and 1 base, there was a span of 15 bases. This CDR3 reads CASSLSSGGVGNTEAFF. CDR3 nucleotide sequence: TGTGCCAGCAGTTTATCGTCGGGGGGGGTCGGGAACACTGAAGCTTTCTTT.

In DNA, the CDR3 is TGTGCCAGCAGCTTGACCGCTAGAGGCTTCTCTGGAAACACCATATATTTT. It is translated as CASSLTARGFSGNTIYF. The chain links TRBV11-1 to TRBJ1-3; no reliable D call. Germline lookup yields CDR1 SGHAT and CDR2 FQDESV (reference sequence). Trimming removed 3 bases at V and 0 bases at J, with 15 bases between. The CDR3 runs to 17 residues.

CDR3 in DNA: TGTGCCAGCAGCTTGGCGGGGGGGCCGGGGGAGACCCAGTACTTC. Its protein product is CASSLAGGPGETQYF. The V call is TRBV5-4, the J call TRBJ2-5; 8 bases align to TRBD2. The trim removed 0 bases at V and 5 bases at J, leaving 6 bases unmatched. The CDR3 is 15 amino acids. The V gene's germline CDR1 is SGHNT and CDR2 YYREEE (reference sequence).

The chain has TRBV9 and TRBJ1-2; unclear D gene. This CDR3 comprises 15 residues. Trimming removed 0 bases at V and 0 bases at J, with 9 bases between. The germline gives CDR1 SGDLS, CDR2 YYNGEE. CDR3 nucleotide sequence: TGTGCCAGCAGCGTAGAACAGCAACCTAACTATGGCTACACCTTC. It translates to CASSVEQQPNYGYTF.

The chain links TRBV6-5 to TRBJ1-5; TRBD1 might be the D (5 bases). Trimming left V 5 bases short and J 3 bases short, with 11 bases between. Germline lookup yields CDR1 MNHEY and CDR2 SVGAGI. CDR3 length equals 14 residues. CDR3 amino acids: CASSPDSPNQPQHF. The CDR3 DNA reads as TGTGCCAGCAGTCCCGACAGCCCCAATCAGCCCCAGCATTTT.

In its sample, this clone was seen once. V usage is TRBV2 and J usage is TRBJ1-2; no clear D. The V gene's germline CDR1 is SNHLY and CDR2 FYNNEI. The CDR3 is made up of 13 amino acids. With 4 bases removed from V and 5 bases from J, the gap between germline ends came to 11 bases. The CDR3 loop reads CASSGGEGYGYTF. The CDR3 bases are TGTGCCAGCAGTGGGGGAGAGGGATATGGCTACACCTTC. Looking up the rest from reference TRBV2 and TRBJ1-2 gives the full variable domain: EPEVTQTPSHQVTQMGQEVILRCVPISNHLYFYWYRQILGQKVEFLVSFYNNEISEKSEIFDDQFSVERPDGSNFTLKIRSTKLEDSAMYFCASSGGEGYGYTFGSGTRLTVV.

This clone has a handful of counts. The genes are TRBV13 and TRBJ2-3; possible D gene TRBD2, 5 bases. CDR1 is PRHDT and CDR2 is FYEKMQ in the germline V gene (reference sequence). Trimming left V 5 bases short and J 2 bases short, with 8 bases between. CDR3 length equals 13 residues. CDR3 loop: CASSPGLTDTQYF. Here the CDR3 DNA reads TGTGCCAGCAGCCCCGGACTCACAGATACGCAGTATTTT. Full variable domain (missing parts from reference TRBV13 and TRBJ2-3): AAGVIQSPRHLIKEKRETATLKCYPIPRHDTVYWYQQGPGQDPQFLISFYEKMQSDKGSIPDRFSAQQFSDYHSELNMSSLELGDSALYFCASSPGLTDTQYFGPGTRLTVL.

The rearrangement links TRBV6-1 to TRBJ1-2; D gene ambiguous. The CDR3 loop spans 14 amino acids. The germline CDR1 and CDR2 sequences are MNHNS and SASEGT. Trimming removed 6 bases from V and 7 bases from J, with 18 bases in between. The CDR3 loop reads CASSATAGLSGYTF. The CDR3 DNA reads TGTGCCAGCAGCGCTACGGCGGGCCTATCTGGCTACACCTTC.

The chain uses TRBV7-6 and TRBJ1-4; D not certain. The CDR3 spans 12 residues. Looked up from germline, CDR1 is SGHVS and CDR2 is FNYEAQ. Trimming shortened V by 5 bases and J by 8 bases, and 9 bases separated the two germline ends. CDR3 protein: CASSLPGEKLFF. The DNA of the CDR3 is TGTGCCAGCAGCCTTCCGGGGGAAAAACTGTTTTTT. The full variable domain, completed using reference TRBV7-6 and TRBJ1-4, is GAGVSQSPRYKVTKRGQDVALRCDPISGHVSLYWYRQALGQGPEFLTYFNYEAQQDKSGLPNDRFSAERPEGSISTLTIQRTEQRDSAMYRCASSLPGEKLFFGSGTQLSVL.

This clone has only a few counts. The chain is built from TRBV6-1 and TRBJ1-1, with TRBD1 matching over 9 bases. This CDR3 spans 13 amino acids. Per the germline V gene, CDR1 is MNHNS and CDR2 is SASEGT. The J segment lost 10 bases and the V segment lost 6 bases, leaving 9 bases of the junction unmatched. In DNA, the CDR3 is TGTGCCAGCAGGGTTACAGGGGGCCTCGCAGCTTTCTTT. Translating gives CASRVTGGLAAFF.

CDR3 region: CASSPGRDRDPSGANVLTF. CDR3 coding DNA: TGTGCCAGCAGCCCAGGAAGGGACAGGGATCCCTCTGGGGCCAACGTCCTGACTTTC. The rearrangement joins TRBV4-2 to TRBJ2-6, with 9 nucleotides matching TRBD1. From germline, CDR1 is LGHNA and CDR2 YNFKEQ. The CDR3 runs to 19 residues. V shed 4 bases and J 0 bases; nucleotides not matched to a gene: 10.

This clone came up once. J is TRBJ1-3 and V is TRBV27, with D maybe TRBD1 (6 bases). The CDR3 loop spans 14 amino acids. Germline-derived CDR1 and CDR2 are MNHEY and SMNVEV (reference sequence). Trimming left V 8 bases short and J 4 bases short, with 15 bases between. The CDR3 is CASSRGGSGNTIYF. The CDR3 DNA reads TGTGCCAGCTCCCGAGGGGGTTCAGGAAACACCATATATTTT.

CDR3: CASSYFSRGNSPLHF. CDR3 coding DNA: TGTGCCAGCAGTTACTTCTCCAGGGGAAATTCACCCCTCCACTTT. The genes are TRBV6-6 and TRBJ1-6, with a possible D match to TRBD1 (6 bases). CDR3 size: 15 residues. The V end lost 1 base, the J end lost 7 bases, and 11 bases lay between the germline ends. The germline V gene has CDR1 MNHNY and CDR2 SVGAGI (reference sequence).

This chain connects TRBV5-4 to TRBJ1-2; TRBD1 aligns across 7 bases. The CDR3 has 11 residues. The germline V gene has CDR1 SGHNT and CDR2 YYREEE (reference sequence). V was clipped by 4 bases and J by 8 bases; unmatched bases: 2. The CDR3 DNA follows: TGTGCCAGCAGCAGGGACAGAGGCTACACCTTC. It codes for CASSRDRGYTF.

The V call is TRBV18, the J call TRBJ1-1; 10 bases map to TRBD1. Germline CDR1 is KGHSH and CDR2 is LQKENI. V lost 7 bases to trimming and J lost 4 bases; unmatched junction nucleotides: 6. The CDR3 has 14 amino acids. The CDR3 region has the DNA TGTGCCAGCTTCAGGACAGGGGGTAGCACTGAAGCTTTCTTT. It encodes CASFRTGGSTEAFF.

Only a few counts were recorded for this clone. The chain has TRBV15 and TRBJ1-2; 8 nucleotides agree with TRBD1. This CDR3 has 15 residues. V was pared by 0 bases and J by 12 bases, with 12 bases of the junction left unmatched. In germline, CDR1 is LNHNV, CDR2 YYDKDF (reference sequence). CDR3 loop: CATSRDTRTGFSDTF. In DNA, the CDR3 is TGTGCCACCAGCAGAGATACTAGGACAGGGTTTAGTGACACCTTC.

V usage is TRBV2 and J usage is TRBJ1-1, with D perhaps TRBD1 (5 bases). The CDR3 loop spans 11 amino acids. Germline CDR1 is SNHLY and CDR2 is FYNNEI. Trimming removed 7 bases from V and 8 bases from J, with 11 bases in between. The CDR3 region is CASKGVSEAFF. The CDR3 nucleotides are TGTGCCAGCAAAGGGGTCTCGGAAGCTTTCTTT.